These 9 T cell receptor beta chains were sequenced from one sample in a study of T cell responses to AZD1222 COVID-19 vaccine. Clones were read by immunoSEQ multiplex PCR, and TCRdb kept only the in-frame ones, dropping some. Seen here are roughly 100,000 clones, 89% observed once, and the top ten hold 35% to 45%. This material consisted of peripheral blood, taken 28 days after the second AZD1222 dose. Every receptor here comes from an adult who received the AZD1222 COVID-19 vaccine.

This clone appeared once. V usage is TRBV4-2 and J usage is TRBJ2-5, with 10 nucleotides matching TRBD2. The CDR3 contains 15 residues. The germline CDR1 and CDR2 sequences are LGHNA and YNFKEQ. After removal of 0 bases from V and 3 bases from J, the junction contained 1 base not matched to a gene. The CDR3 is CASSQDGTSEETQYF. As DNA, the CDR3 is TGTGCCAGCAGCCAAGATGGGACTAGCGAAGAGACCCAGTACTTC.

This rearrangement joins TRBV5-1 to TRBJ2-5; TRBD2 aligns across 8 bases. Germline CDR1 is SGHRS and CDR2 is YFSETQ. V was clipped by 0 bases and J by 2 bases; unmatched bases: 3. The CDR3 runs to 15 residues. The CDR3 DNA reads TGCGCCAGCAGCTTGGCGGGAGGGAATCAAGAGACCCAGTACTTC. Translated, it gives CASSLAGGNQETQYF.

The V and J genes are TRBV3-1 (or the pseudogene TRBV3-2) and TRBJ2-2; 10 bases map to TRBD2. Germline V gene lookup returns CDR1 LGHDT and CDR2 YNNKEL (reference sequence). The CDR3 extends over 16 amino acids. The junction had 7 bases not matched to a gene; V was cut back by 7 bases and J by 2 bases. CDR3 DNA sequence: TGTGCCAGCACTCCCAGCGGGAGGGGCAACACCGGGGAGCTGTTTTTT. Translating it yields CASTPSGRGNTGELFF.

The CDR3 here is CASSLSGNTGELFF. In DNA, the CDR3 is TGTGCCAGCAGTTTGTCGGGGAACACCGGGGAGCTGTTTTTT. The V and J genes are TRBV28 and TRBJ2-2; D gene uncertain. Looked up from germline, CDR1 is MDHEN and CDR2 is SYDVKM. Between the trimmed V and J ends, which lost 3 bases and 1 base, there was a span of 6 bases. The CDR3 sequence is 14 residues long.

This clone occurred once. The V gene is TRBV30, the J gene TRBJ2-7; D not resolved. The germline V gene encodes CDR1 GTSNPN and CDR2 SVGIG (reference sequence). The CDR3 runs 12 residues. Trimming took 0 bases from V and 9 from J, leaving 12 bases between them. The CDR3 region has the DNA TGTGCCTGGAGTGTAGATGCTAAAGCGCAGTACTTC. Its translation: CAWSVDAKAQYF.

The CDR3 here is CASLKDPGLAGGREQFF. DNA of the CDR3: TGTGCCAGTCTAAAGGACCCGGGGCTAGCGGGAGGAAGAGAGCAGTTCTTC. The chain couples TRBV25-1 to TRBJ2-1; 11 bases are shared with TRBD2. The J segment lost 10 bases and the V segment lost 9 bases, leaving 20 bases of the junction unmatched. The CDR3 extends over 17 amino acids. CDR1 is MGHDK and CDR2 is SYGVNS in the germline V gene.

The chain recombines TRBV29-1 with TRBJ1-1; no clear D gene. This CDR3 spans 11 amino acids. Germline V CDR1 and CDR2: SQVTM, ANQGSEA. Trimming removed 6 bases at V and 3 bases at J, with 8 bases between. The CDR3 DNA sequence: TGCAGCGTAGCCACGTACACTGAAGCTTTCTTT. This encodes CSVATYTEAFF.

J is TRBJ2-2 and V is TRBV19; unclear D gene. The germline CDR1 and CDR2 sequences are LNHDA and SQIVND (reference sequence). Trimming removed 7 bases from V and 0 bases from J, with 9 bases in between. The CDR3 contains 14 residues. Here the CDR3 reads CASKGKTNTGELFF. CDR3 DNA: TGTGCCAGTAAGGGAAAGACGAACACCGGGGAGCTGTTTTTT.

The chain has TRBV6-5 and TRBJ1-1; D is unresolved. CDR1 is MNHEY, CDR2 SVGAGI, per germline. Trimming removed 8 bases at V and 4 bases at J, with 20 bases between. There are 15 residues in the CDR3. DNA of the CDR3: TGTGCCAGCGGATCCGTAACGGATCGGGCCACTGAAGCTTTCTTT. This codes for CASGSVTDRATEAFF.